This note documents a single TCR beta chain sequence. Using immunoSEQ multiplex PCR, the repertoire was profiled, and TCRdb retains in-frame clones only, with some absent. The sample comprises 1,700 or so clones, 89% of which are singletons, and about 5% rests with the top ten. Germline V CDR1 and CDR2: SGHAT, FQDESV (reference sequence). The V gene lost 2 bases and the J gene lost 1 base, with 11 bases spanning the gap. The CDR3 covers 15 residues. This sample was included in a study of chemoradiotherapy in HPV16-positive cancers. This TCR was recovered from a human donor with HPV-associated anogenital cancer. Sequencing used tumor tissue, obtained from a patient who underwent chemoradiotherapy. The chain uses TRBV11-1 and TRBJ1-1; D is unresolved. CDR3 region: CASSLSLLGNTEAFF. The DNA for the CDR3 is TGTGCCAGCAGCTTATCCTTGTTGGGGAACACTGAAGCTTTCTTT.